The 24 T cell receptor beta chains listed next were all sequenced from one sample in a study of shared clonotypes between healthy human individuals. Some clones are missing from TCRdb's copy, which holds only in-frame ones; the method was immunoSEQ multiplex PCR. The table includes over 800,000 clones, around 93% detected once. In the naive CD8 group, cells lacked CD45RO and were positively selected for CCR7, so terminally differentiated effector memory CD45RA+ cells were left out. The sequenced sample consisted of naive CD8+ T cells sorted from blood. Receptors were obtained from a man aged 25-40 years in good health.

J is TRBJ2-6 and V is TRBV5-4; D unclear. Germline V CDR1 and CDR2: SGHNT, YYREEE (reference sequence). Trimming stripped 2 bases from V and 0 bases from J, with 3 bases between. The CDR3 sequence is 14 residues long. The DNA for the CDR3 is TGTGCCAGCAGCTTCACCTCTGGGGCCAACGTCCTGACTTTC. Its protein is CASSFTSGANVLTF.

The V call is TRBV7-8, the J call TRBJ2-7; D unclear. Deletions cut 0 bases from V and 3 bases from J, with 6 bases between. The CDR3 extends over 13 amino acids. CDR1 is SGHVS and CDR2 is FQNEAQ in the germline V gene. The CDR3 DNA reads TGTGCCAGCAGCTTAGCTTATTTCTACGAGCAGTACTTC. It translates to CASSLAYFYEQYF.

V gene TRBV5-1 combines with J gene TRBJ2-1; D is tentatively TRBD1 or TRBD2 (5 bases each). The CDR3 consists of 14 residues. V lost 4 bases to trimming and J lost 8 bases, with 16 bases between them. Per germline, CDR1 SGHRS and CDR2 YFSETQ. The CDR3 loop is CASSPGDGVDEQFF. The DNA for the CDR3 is TGCGCCAGCAGCCCCGGGGACGGGGTCGATGAGCAGTTCTTC.

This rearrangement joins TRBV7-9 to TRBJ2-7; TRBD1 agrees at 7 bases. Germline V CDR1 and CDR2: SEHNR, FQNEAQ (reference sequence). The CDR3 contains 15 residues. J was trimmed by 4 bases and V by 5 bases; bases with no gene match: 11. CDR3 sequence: CASSHPRDRTYEQYF. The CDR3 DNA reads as TGTGCCAGCAGCCATCCCCGGGACAGAACATACGAGCAGTACTTC.

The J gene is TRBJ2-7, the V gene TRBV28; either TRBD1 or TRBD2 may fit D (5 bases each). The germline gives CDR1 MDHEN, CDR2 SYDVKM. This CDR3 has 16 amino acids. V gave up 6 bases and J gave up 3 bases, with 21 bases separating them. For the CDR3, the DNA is TGTGCCAGCAGCAACACCGGGACCCCGGCGATCTACGAGCAGTACTTC. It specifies CASSNTGTPAIYEQYF.

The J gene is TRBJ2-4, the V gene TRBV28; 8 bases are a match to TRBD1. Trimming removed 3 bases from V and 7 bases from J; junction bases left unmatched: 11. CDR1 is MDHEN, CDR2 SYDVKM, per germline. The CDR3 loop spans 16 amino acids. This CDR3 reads CASSLTSGQAENIQYF. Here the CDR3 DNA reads TGTGCCAGCAGTTTGACGTCGGGACAGGCGGAGAACATTCAGTACTTC.

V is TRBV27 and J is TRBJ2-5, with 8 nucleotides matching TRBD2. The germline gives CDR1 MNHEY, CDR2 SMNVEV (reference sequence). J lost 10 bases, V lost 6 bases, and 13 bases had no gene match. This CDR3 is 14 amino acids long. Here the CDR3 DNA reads TGTGCCAGCAGGCCGGGACTAGGGACCGAGTTCCAGTACTTC. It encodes CASRPGLGTEFQYF.

CDR3 protein: CASSTPGGGEQYF. The CDR3 bases are TGTGCCAGCAGTACACCAGGGGGGGGCGAGCAGTACTTC. The V call is TRBV27, the J call TRBJ2-7, with D perhaps being TRBD1 or TRBD2 (7 bases each). Germline CDR1 reads MNHEY; CDR2 reads SMNVEV (reference sequence). The ends were cut back, 5 bases at V and 6 bases at J, with 14 bases in the middle. The CDR3 runs 13 residues.

In DNA, the CDR3 is TGTGCCAGCAGTGAGAGTGGGATTGAGCAGTTCTTC. Protein: CASSESGIEQFF. The chain recombines TRBV6-5 with TRBJ2-1; D gene unclear. Germline V lookup: CDR1 MNHEY, CDR2 SVGAGI. The CDR3 sequence is 12 residues long. V was trimmed by 5 bases and J by 9 bases, leaving 11 bases between them.

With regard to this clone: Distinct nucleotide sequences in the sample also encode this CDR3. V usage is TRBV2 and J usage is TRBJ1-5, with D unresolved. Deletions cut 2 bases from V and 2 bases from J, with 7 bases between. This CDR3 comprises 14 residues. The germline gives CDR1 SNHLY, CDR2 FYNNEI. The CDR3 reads CASSELGGNQPQHF. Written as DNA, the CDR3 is TGTGCCAGCAGTGAACTGGGTGGCAATCAGCCCCAGCATTTT.

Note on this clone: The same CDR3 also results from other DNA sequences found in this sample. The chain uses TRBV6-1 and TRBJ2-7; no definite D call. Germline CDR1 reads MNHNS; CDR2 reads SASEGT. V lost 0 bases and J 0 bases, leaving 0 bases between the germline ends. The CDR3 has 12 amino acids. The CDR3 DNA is TGTGCCAGCAGTGAAGCCTCCTACGAGCAGTACTTC. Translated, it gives CASSEASYEQYF.

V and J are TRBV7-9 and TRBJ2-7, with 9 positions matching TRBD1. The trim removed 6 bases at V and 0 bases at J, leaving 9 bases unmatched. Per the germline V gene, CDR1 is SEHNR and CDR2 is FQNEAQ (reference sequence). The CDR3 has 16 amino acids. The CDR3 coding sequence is TGTGCCAGCAGTCCGGACAGGGGATATAGCTCCTACGAGCAGTACTTC. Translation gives CASSPDRGYSSYEQYF.

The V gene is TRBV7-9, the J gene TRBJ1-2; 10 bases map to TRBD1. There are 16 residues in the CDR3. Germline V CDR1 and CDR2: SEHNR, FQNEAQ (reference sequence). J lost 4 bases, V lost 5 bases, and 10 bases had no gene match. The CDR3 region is CASSAGTGALVYGYTF. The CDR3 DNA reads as TGTGCCAGCAGCGCCGGGACAGGGGCATTGGTCTATGGCTACACCTTC.

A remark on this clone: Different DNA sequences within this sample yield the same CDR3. The CDR3: CASSPHSYEQYF. The CDR3 coding sequence is TGTGCCAGCAGCCCCCACTCCTACGAGCAGTACTTC. The chain links TRBV7-9 to TRBJ2-7; D is uncertain. The germline V gene encodes CDR1 SEHNR and CDR2 FQNEAQ (reference sequence). The CDR3 spans 12 residues. V dropped 5 bases and J dropped 0 bases, with 5 bases sitting between them.

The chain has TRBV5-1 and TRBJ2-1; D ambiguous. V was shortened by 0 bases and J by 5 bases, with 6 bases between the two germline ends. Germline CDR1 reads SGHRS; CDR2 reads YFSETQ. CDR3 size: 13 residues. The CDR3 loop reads CASSLAYDNEQFF. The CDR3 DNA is TGCGCCAGCAGCTTGGCCTACGACAATGAGCAGTTCTTC.

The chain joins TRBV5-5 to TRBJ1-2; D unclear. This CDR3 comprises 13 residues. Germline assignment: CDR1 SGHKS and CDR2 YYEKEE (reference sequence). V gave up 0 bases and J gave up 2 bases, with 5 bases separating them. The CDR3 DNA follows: TGTGCCAGCAGCTTGGAACCGAACTATGGCTACACCTTC. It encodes CASSLEPNYGYTF. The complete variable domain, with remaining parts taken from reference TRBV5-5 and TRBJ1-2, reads DAGVTQSPTHLIKTRGQQVTLRCSPISGHKSVSWYQQVLGQGPQFIFQYYEKEERGRGNFPDRFSARQFPNYSSELNVNALLLGDSALYLCASSLEPNYGYTFGSGTRLTVV.

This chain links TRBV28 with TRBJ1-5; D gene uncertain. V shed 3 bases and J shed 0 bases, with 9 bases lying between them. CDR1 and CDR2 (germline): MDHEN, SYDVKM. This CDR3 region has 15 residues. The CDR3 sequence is CASSLQVDSNQPQHF. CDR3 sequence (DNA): TGTGCCAGCAGTTTGCAGGTGGATAGCAATCAGCCCCAGCATTTT.

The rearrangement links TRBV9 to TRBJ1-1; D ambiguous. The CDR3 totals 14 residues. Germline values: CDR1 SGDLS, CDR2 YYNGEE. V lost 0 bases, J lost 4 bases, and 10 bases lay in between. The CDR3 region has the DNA TGTGCCAGCAGCGTAGAGGAGCGGGGCACTGAAGCTTTCTTT. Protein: CASSVEERGTEAFF.

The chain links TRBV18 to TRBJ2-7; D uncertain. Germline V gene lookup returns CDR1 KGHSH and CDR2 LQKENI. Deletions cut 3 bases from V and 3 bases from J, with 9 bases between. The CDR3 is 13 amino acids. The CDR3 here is CASSPGPVYEQYF. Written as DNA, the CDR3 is TGTGCCAGCTCACCCGGACCGGTCTACGAGCAGTACTTC.

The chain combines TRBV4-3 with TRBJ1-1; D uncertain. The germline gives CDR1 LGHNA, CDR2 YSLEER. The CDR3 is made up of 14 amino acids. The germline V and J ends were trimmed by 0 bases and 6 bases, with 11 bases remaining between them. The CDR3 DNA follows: TGCGCCAGCAGCCAAGATAGAAACGGGGCTGAAGCTTTCTTT. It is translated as CASSQDRNGAEAFF.

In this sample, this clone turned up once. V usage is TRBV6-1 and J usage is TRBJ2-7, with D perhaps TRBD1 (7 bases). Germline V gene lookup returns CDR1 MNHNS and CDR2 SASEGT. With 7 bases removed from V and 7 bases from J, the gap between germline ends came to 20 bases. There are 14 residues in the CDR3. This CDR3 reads CASIPPRGVREQYF. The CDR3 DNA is TGTGCCAGCATCCCCCCCAGGGGGGTTAGGGAGCAGTACTTC.

CDR3 residues: CASKGSGGRYEQYF. The CDR3 DNA is TGTGCCAGCAAGGGTTCGGGAGGGCGGTACGAGCAGTACTTC. The V and J genes are TRBV5-5 and TRBJ2-7; TRBD2 matches 8 bases. Germline assignment: CDR1 SGHKS and CDR2 YYEKEE (reference sequence). V dropped 6 bases and J dropped 4; count of bases not matched to a gene: 9. This CDR3 has 14 residues.

In DNA form, the CDR3 reads TGTGCCAGCAGCTTAGTGGGAGCTTTGGACGAGCAGTACTTC. Protein product: CASSLVGALDEQYF. V usage is TRBV11-2 and J usage is TRBJ2-7; D possibly corresponds to TRBD2 (5 bases). Germline CDR1 reads SGHAT; CDR2 reads FQNNGV. The ends were cut back, 1 base at V and 5 bases at J, with 12 bases in the middle. The CDR3 consists of 14 residues.

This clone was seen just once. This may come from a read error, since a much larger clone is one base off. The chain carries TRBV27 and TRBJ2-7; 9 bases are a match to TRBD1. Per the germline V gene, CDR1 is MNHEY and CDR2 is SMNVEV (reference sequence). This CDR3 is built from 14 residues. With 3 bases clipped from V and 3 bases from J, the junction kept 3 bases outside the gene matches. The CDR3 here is CASSFSTGGYEQYF. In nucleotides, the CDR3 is TGTGCCAGCAGTTTCTCGACAGGGGGCTACGAGCAGTACTTC.